The present T cell receptor (beta chain) was sequenced within a study of CD8+CD57+ T cells in acquired aplastic anemia. Across the study: An average of roughly 10 million reads for CD4+ cells was obtained from healthy donors.

This clonotype appeared many times. Its cognate antigen is unknown. From germline, CDR1 is MNHNS and CDR2 SASEGT. V was shortened by 0 bases and J by 2 bases, with 13 bases between the two germline ends. CDR3 size: 16 residues. Genomic DNA, serving as template, underwent TCR beta VDJ and CDR3 profiling. TCRdb independently ran MiXCR on the reads; one entry per CDR3 protein. This table has 400,000 to 450,000 distinct CDR3 sequences, 55% to 75% appearing once. General study results and limits: Both patients and controls carried the same twenty-nine CD8+ CDR3 sequences. For CD8+ Simpson's diversity, patients and controls showed no significant difference.

The chain recombines TRBV6-1 with TRBJ1-1; D not resolved. Sequences were obtained from sorted CD4+, CD8+, or CD8+CD57+ T cells (not recorded which) from PBMCs. This TCR was sampled from a human donor in good health, serving as a control. CDR3 region: CASSEARVVLNTEAFF. The CDR3 nucleotides are TGTGCCAGCAGTGAAGCAAGGGTGGTGTTAAACACTGAAGCTTTCTTT.